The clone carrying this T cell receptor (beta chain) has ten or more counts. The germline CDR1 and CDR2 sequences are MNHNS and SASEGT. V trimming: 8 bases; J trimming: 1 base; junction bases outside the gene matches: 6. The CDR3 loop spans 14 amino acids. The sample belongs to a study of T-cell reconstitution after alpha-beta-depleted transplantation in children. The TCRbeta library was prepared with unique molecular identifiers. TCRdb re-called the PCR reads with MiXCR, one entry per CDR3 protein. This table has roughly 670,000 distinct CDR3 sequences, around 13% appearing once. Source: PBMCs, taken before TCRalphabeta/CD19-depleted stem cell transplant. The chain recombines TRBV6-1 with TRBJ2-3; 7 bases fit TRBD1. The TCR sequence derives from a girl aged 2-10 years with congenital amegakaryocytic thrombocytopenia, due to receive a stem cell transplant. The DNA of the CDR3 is TGTGCCAGCTGCCGAGACAGGGGCACAGATACGCAGTATTTT. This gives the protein CASCRDRGTDTQYF.